This entry lists 17 T cell receptor beta chains sequenced from one sample in a study of blood T cell repertoires in COVID-19. The method was immunoSEQ multiplex PCR; TCRdb's version includes in-frame clones alone and lacks a portion of them. The sample has around 180,000 clones, around 87% seen once; the top ten hold roughly 2.6%. The source material was peripheral blood. The receptor source for this set is a man in his forties with active or convalescent COVID-19.

Ten or more counts support this clone. J is TRBJ1-4 and V is TRBV9; D is possibly TRBD1 (5 bases). The CDR3 runs to 14 residues. Trimming removed 1 base from V and 2 bases from J, with 6 bases in between. CDR1 is SGDLS and CDR2 is YYNGEE in the germline V gene. CDR3 coding DNA: TGTGCCAGCAGCGTACGACAGACTAATGAAAAACTGTTTTTT. Its protein is CASSVRQTNEKLFF. The variable domain in full, with the rest retrieved from reference TRBV9 and TRBJ1-4, is DSGVTQTPKHLITATGQRVTLRCSPRSGDLSVYWYQQSLDQGLQFLIQYYNGEERAKGNILERFSAQQFPDLHSELNLSSLELGDSALYFCASSVRQTNEKLFFGSGTQLSVL.

The CDR3 DNA reads TGCAGCGCCCAGACAGGGTGGGTTGAAGCTTTCTTT. Translating gives CSAQTGWVEAFF. The V and J genes are TRBV29-1 and TRBJ1-1, with 7 bases lining up with TRBD1. V gave up 7 bases and J gave up 7 bases; unmatched junction bases: 9. Germline CDR1 reads SQVTM; CDR2 reads ANQGSEA. CDR3 size: 12 residues.

V and J are TRBV2 and TRBJ1-2; 7 bases are shared with TRBD1. The CDR3 contains 15 residues. In germline, CDR1 is SNHLY, CDR2 FYNNEI. V was clipped by 5 bases and J by 4 bases; unmatched bases: 10. The CDR3 spells CASSLRQGTGYGYTF. The CDR3 DNA follows: TGTGCCAGCAGTCTTAGACAGGGTACAGGCTATGGCTACACCTTC.

The V and J genes are TRBV19 and TRBJ1-2; D unresolved. The CDR3 has 15 residues. Germline V CDR1 and CDR2: LNHDA, SQIVND (reference sequence). V was shortened by 5 bases and J by 2 bases, with 15 bases between the two germline ends. The CDR3 spells CASSVLGRRNYGYTF. DNA of the CDR3: TGTGCCAGTAGTGTCCTGGGCAGACGGAACTATGGCTACACCTTC. Using reference TRBV19 and TRBJ1-2 for the parts outside the CDR3, the full variable domain is DGGITQSPKYLFRKEGQNVTLSCEQNLNHDAMYWYRQDPGQGLRLIYYSQIVNDFQKGDIAEGYSVSREKKESFPLTVTSAQKNPTAFYLCASSVLGRRNYGYTFGSGTRLTVV.

The V and J genes are TRBV7-9 and TRBJ2-2; the match to TRBD1 covers 7 bases. Germline lookup yields CDR1 SEHNR and CDR2 FQNEAQ (reference sequence). This CDR3 contains 16 residues. The J segment lost 2 bases and the V segment lost 6 bases, leaving 9 bases of the junction unmatched. The CDR3 spells CASSQRGQLNTGELFF. DNA of the CDR3: TGTGCCAGCAGTCAAAGGGGACAGTTAAACACCGGGGAGCTGTTTTTT.

The genes are TRBV6-2 or TRBV6-3 and TRBJ1-1, with D uncertain. This CDR3 has 14 residues. The ends were cut back, 4 bases at V and 4 bases at J, with 13 bases in the middle. Germline values: CDR1 MNHEY, CDR2 SVGEGT. This chain's CDR3 is CASSLGLQSTEAFF. CDR3 DNA: TGTGCCAGCAGTTTGGGCCTTCAGTCCACTGAAGCTTTCTTT.

V is TRBV3-1 (or the pseudogene TRBV3-2) and J is TRBJ1-6, with unresolved D. The CDR3 consists of 16 residues. The ends were cut back, 1 base at V and 0 bases at J, with 7 bases in the middle. Germline V lookup: CDR1 LGHDT, CDR2 YNNKEL (reference sequence). CDR3 DNA: TGTGCCAGCAGCCAAGCCGGGTCCTCCTATAATTCACCCCTCCACTTT. As protein: CASSQAGSSYNSPLHF.

The chain carries TRBV28 and TRBJ2-1, with D maybe TRBD2 (6 bases). The germline V and J ends were trimmed by 6 bases and 3 bases, with 9 bases remaining between them. This CDR3 region has 13 residues. Germline V gene data show CDR1 as MDHEN and CDR2 as SYDVKM. Here the CDR3 DNA reads TGTGCCAGCAGGGAGGGGATCTACAATGAGCAGTTCTTC. Translating gives CASREGIYNEQFF. The full variable domain, rest sourced from reference TRBV28 and TRBJ2-1, is DVKVTQSSRYLVKRTGEKVFLECVQDMDHENMFWYRQDPGLGLRLIYFSYDVKMKEKGDIPEGYSVSREKKERFSLILESASTNQTSMYLCASREGIYNEQFFGPGTRLTVL.

The CDR3 nucleotides read TGTGCCAGCAGTTACCAAGCGGGTCCCTACGAGCAGTACTTC. It is translated as CASSYQAGPYEQYF. This chain links TRBV6-5 with TRBJ2-7, with D possibly being TRBD2 (6 bases). V lost 2 bases to trimming and J lost 2 bases, with 10 bases between them. CDR3 length: 14 residues. The V gene's germline CDR1 is MNHEY and CDR2 SVGAGI.

This CDR3 is CASSLSGGVYEQYF. The CDR3 DNA is TGTGCCAGCAGTTTATCGGGGGGGGTCTACGAGCAGTACTTC. V gene TRBV28 combines with J gene TRBJ2-7, with 8 bases lining up with TRBD2. The trim removed 1 base at V and 3 bases at J, leaving 2 bases unmatched. Per the germline V gene, CDR1 is MDHEN and CDR2 is SYDVKM. CDR3 length: 14 residues.

The J gene is TRBJ1-1, the V gene TRBV6-5; 8 nucleotides align to TRBD1. V shed 8 bases and J 4 bases; nucleotides not matched to a gene: 12. CDR1 and CDR2 from the germline V gene are MNHEY and SVGAGI. This CDR3 has 15 amino acids. DNA for the CDR3: TGTGCCAGCCGCTGGACAGGGAGTATTCGCACTGAAGCTTTCTTT. This sequence encodes CASRWTGSIRTEAFF.

This clone occurred once. This chain's CDR3 is CASSHLTGGYLYGYTF. CDR3 nucleotides: TGTGCCAGCAGCCATCTAACGGGAGGGTATCTCTATGGCTACACCTTC. The J gene is TRBJ1-2, the V gene TRBV14; D gene uncertain. This CDR3 contains 16 residues. Trimming took 3 bases from V and 4 from J, leaving 18 bases between them. Per the germline V gene, CDR1 is SGHDN and CDR2 is FVKESK.

This rearrangement joins TRBV2 to TRBJ2-5; a possible D gene is TRBD2 (6 bases). The V end was cut by 6 bases, the J end by 5 bases, with 13 bases between. Germline V gene sequence: CDR1 SNHLY, CDR2 FYNNEI. The CDR3 consists of 13 residues. The CDR3 coding sequence is TGTGCCAGCAGACTGACTAGTGGGGAGACCCAGTACTTC. It encodes CASRLTSGETQYF.

The sample holds one count of this clone. This chain links TRBV7-8 with TRBJ2-7; TRBD1 is a possible D gene (5 bases). The CDR3 is 19 amino acids. V lost 3 bases and J 3 bases, leaving 27 bases between the germline ends. Germline V gene lookup returns CDR1 SGHVS and CDR2 FQNEAQ. Written as DNA, the CDR3 is TGTGCCAGCAGCTTTGGCCGACAGTTCAGGAAATTCGTGGACTACGAGCAGTACTTC. The encoded protein is CASSFGRQFRKFVDYEQYF.

The V and J genes are TRBV5-8 and TRBJ1-1; D gene uncertain. The germline V and J ends were trimmed by 5 bases and 2 bases, with 13 bases remaining between them. CDR3 length: 14 residues. Germline V gene lookup returns CDR1 SGHTS and CDR2 YDEGEE. The CDR3, as DNA: TGTGCCAGCAGACCACAAACTATAAACACTGAAGCTTTCTTT. Protein: CASRPQTINTEAFF.

This chain uses TRBV19 with TRBJ2-3, with 12 bases identical to TRBD2. Germline assignment: CDR1 LNHDA and CDR2 SQIVND (reference sequence). The V segment lost 6 bases and the J segment 4 bases; nucleotides outside the gene matches: 8. The CDR3 loop spans 16 amino acids. The DNA of the CDR3 is TGTGCCAGTAGCAAGCTAGCGGGGGGGCCCCCAGATACGCAGTATTTT. As protein: CASSKLAGGPPDTQYF.

The chain links TRBV28 to TRBJ1-2, with D perhaps TRBD1 (6 bases). Germline V gives CDR1 MDHEN, CDR2 SYDVKM. Trimming removed 7 bases from V and 7 bases from J, with 19 bases in between. There are 14 residues in the CDR3. The CDR3 DNA is TGTGCCAGCACTAGTGGGGAGGGGGTACGTGGCTACACCTTC. Its protein product is CASTSGEGVRGYTF.